Sequencing of this T cell receptor beta chain was carried out in a study of blood T cells in healthy people across ages. In this sample, this clonotype turned up many times. Germline V CDR1 and CDR2: SGHTA, FQGNSA. The V and J ends lost 3 bases and 8 bases respectively, with 20 bases between them. This CDR3 contains 16 residues. Combining a sample-barcoded 5' primer with a J-beta primer mix, a second PCR ran for roughly 7 to 11 cycles. TCRdb reprocessed the 5' RACE reads via MiXCR and lists one record per CDR3 protein. The sample lists roughly 1 million distinct CDR3 sequences, under 30% seen once, with less than 0.85% in the top ten. The sample also formed part of further work on T cells of mothers and their children. In that study: Each donor was one of three healthy Caucasian mothers or one of their six children.

The chain employs TRBV7-2 and TRBJ2-4; perhaps TRBD2 as D (7 bases). The receptor was derived from a girl aged 2 to 9 in good health. Sequencing was done on a sample of blood. The CDR3 region is CASSFSGTKGGDIQYF. As DNA, the CDR3 is TGTGCCAGCAGCTTCTCCGGGACTAAAGGGGGAGACATTCAGTACTTC.